The sequence of this T cell receptor beta chain was determined in a study of T-cell memory formation after mild COVID-19. About the research overall: TCR clusters mostly belonged to single donors.

5'RACE primed at constant segments yielded TCR alpha and TCR beta cDNA libraries bearing sample barcodes and UMIs. TCRdb re-called the 5' RACE reads with MiXCR, one entry per CDR3 protein. The sample has about 410,000 distinct CDR3 sequences, around a quarter seen once; the top ten hold 13%. Germline V gene data show CDR1 as KGHSH and CDR2 as LQKENI. The CDR3 has 14 amino acids. V shed 4 bases and J shed 5 bases, with 12 bases lying between them. The chain is built from TRBV18 and TRBJ1-5; no definite D call. The source is an adult woman who had mild COVID-19 (a few samples of this study predate the infection). Cell type and time point are not known. Sample: PBMCs or a T cell subset sorted from them (not recorded which). The CDR3 DNA is TGTGCCAGCTCACGAGACGAAACGCATCAGCCCCAGCATTTT. Protein: CASSRDETHQPQHF.